This section outlines one T cell receptor (beta chain) sequence together with its context. Its antigen is unidentified. It was cDNA, reverse transcribed from extracted RNA, that served as the sequencing template. Sequenced by immunoSEQ multiplex PCR; TCRdb stores in-frame clones only, minus some. The repertoire holds under 25,000 clones, with 60% to 80% as singletons. The CDR3 length is 14 residues. V dropped 6 bases and J dropped 3; count of bases not matched to a gene: 6. CDR1 LNHDA and CDR2 SQIVND come from the germline V gene (reference sequence). Collection of lesional scalp punch biopsies and peripheral blood was performed in alopecia areata patients. This entry belongs to a study of CD8+ T cells in alopecia areata. On the study more broadly: The study gave treated patients oral tofacitinib at 5 to 10 mg twice daily. The tofacitinib course ran for 6 to 18 months and was followed by 6 months off drug. General study results and limits: Scalp lesions, especially in alopecia totalis/universalis, had higher clonality than normal scalp. Possibly as an HLA-related effect, TCR sharing across patients appeared less clear than in mice.

The receptor was isolated from a human donor with alopecia areata. The V gene is TRBV19, the J gene TRBJ1-2; the match to TRBD1 covers 8 bases. The specimen was skin, collected at week 0. The CDR3 DNA reads TGTGCCAGTAGGAGGGGACAGGAGGACTATGGCTACACCTTC. Translating it yields CASRRGQEDYGYTF.